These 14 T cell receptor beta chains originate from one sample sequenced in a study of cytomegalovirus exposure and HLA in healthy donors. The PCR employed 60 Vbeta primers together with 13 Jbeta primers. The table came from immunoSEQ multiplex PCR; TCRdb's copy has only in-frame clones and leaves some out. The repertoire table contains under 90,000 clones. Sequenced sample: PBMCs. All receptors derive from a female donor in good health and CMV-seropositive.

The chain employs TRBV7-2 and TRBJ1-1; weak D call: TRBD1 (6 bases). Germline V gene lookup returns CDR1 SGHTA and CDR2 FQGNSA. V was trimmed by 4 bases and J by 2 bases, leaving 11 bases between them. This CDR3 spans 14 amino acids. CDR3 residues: CASSYRQVNTEAFF. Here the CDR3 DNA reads TGTGCCAGCAGCTATAGACAGGTTAACACTGAAGCTTTCTTT.

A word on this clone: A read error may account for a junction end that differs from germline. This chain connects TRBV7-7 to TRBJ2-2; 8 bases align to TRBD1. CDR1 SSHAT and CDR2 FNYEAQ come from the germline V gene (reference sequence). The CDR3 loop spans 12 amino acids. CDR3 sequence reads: CASSPRTGRLFF. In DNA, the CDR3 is TGTGCTAGCAGCCCGAGGACAGGGAGGCTGTTTTTT.

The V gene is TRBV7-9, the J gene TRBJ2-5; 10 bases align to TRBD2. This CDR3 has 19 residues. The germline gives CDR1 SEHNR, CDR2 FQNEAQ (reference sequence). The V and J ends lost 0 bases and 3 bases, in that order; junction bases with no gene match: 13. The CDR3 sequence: CASSLASLAGERSKETQYF. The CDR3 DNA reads TGTGCCAGCAGCTTAGCGTCGCTAGCGGGAGAGCGGAGCAAAGAGACCCAGTACTTC.

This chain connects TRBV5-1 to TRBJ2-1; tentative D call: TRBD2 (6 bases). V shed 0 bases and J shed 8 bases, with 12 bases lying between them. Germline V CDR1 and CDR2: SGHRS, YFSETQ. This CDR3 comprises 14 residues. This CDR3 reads CASSLGGMSDEQFF. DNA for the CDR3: TGCGCCAGCAGCTTGGGCGGGATGTCAGATGAGCAGTTCTTC.

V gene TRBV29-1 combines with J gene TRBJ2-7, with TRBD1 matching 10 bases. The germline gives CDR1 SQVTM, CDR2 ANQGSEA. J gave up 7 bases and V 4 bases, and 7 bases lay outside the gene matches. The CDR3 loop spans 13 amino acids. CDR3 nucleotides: TGCAGCGTTGGAACGGGACAGGGGTATGAGCAGTACTTC. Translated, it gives CSVGTGQGYEQYF.

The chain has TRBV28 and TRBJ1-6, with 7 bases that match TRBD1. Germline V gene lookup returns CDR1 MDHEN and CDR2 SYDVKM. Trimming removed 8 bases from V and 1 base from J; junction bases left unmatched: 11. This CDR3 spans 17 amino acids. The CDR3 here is CASLKGAGLSYNSPLHF. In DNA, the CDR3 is TGTGCCAGCTTGAAGGGGGCAGGACTATCCTATAATTCACCCCTCCACTTT.

The CDR3 loop is CAWRRGGLIGHEQFF. DNA of the CDR3: TGTGCCTGGAGGAGGGGGGGGTTAATTGGGCATGAGCAGTTCTTC. The chain employs TRBV30 and TRBJ2-1, with D perhaps matching TRBD2 (7 bases). The CDR3 consists of 15 residues. Trimming took off 3 bases at V and 8 bases at J, with 20 bases between the two ends. Per the germline V gene, CDR1 is GTSNPN and CDR2 is SVGIG (reference sequence).

The CDR3 is CASSLMGRYEQYF. The CDR3 bases are TGTGCCAGCAGCTTAATGGGGCGGTACGAGCAGTACTTC. The chain is built from TRBV11-2 and TRBJ2-7, with D perhaps matching TRBD1 (5 bases). This CDR3 has 13 residues. V lost 2 bases to trimming and J lost 4 bases, with 9 bases between them. Germline V CDR1 and CDR2: SGHAT, FQNNGV.

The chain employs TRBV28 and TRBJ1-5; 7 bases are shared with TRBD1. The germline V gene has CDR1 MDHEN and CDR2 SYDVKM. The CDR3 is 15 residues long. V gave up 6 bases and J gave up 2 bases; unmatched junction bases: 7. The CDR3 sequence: CASRRQGVGNQPQHF. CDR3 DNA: TGTGCCAGCAGACGACAGGGAGTAGGCAATCAGCCCCAGCATTTT.

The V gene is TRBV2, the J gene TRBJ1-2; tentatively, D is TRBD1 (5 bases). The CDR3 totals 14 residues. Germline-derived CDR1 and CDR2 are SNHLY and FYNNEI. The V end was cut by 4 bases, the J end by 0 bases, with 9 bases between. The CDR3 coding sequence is TGTGCCAGCAGTGTCAGGGATGCTAACTATGGCTACACCTTC. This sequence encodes CASSVRDANYGYTF.

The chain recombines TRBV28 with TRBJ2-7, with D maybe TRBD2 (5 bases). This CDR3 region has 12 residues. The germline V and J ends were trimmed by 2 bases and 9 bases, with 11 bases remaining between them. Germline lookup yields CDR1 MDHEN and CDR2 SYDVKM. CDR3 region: CASSLMWERQYF. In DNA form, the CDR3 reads TGTGCCAGCAGTTTAATGTGGGAGCGGCAGTACTTC. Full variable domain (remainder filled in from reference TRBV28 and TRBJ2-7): DVKVTQSSRYLVKRTGEKVFLECVQDMDHENMFWYRQDPGLGLRLIYFSYDVKMKEKGDIPEGYSVSREKKERFSLILESASTNQTSMYLCASSLMWERQYFGPGTRLTVT.

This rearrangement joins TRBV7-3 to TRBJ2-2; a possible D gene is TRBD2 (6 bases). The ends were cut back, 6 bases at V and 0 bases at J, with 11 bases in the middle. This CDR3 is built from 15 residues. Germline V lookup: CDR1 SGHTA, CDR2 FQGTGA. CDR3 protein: CASSGGTPNTGELFF. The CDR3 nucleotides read TGTGCCAGCAGTGGCGGGACGCCGAACACCGGGGAGCTGTTTTTT.

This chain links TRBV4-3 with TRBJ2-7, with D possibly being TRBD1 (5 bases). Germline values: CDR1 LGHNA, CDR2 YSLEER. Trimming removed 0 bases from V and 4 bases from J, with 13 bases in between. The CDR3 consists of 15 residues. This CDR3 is CASSQELQGRYEQYF. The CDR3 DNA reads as TGCGCCAGCAGCCAAGAATTGCAGGGAAGGTACGAGCAGTACTTC.

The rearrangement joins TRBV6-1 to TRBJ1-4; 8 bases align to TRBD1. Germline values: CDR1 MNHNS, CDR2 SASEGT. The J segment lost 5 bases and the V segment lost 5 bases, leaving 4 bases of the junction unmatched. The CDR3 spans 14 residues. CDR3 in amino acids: CASSKDRANEKLFF. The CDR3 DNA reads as TGTGCCAGCAGTAAGGACAGGGCCAATGAAAAACTGTTTTTT.